This TCR beta chain was sequenced in a study of blood T cell repertoires in COVID-19. Assay used: immunoSEQ multiplex PCR; TCRdb lists only in-frame clones, some missing. This table has more than 150,000 clones, 85% to 90% appearing once. CDR1 is LNHDA and CDR2 is SQIVND in the germline V gene (reference sequence). This CDR3 is 11 amino acids long. Deletions cut 7 bases from V and 8 bases from J, with 11 bases between. This TCR derives from a woman between 70 and 85 years old with COVID-19, enrolled during active disease. Sequences were obtained from peripheral blood. The chain employs TRBV19 and TRBJ1-2; no clear D gene. DNA for the CDR3: TGTGCCAGTACTTACGGGAGGGGCTACACCTTC. Translation: CASTYGRGYTF.